Listed below are T cell receptor beta chains from one sample, sequenced in a study of intratumoral heterogeneity in liver cancer. TCRdb keeps only in-frame clones here, not all; method: immunoSEQ multiplex PCR. The sample gives around 6,400 clones, 50% to 60% of which show up once; about 15% is in the top ten. The sequences come from tumor tissue, collected before any cancer treatment. The receptors shown here come from a man between 65 and 85 years old with hepatocellular carcinoma. Each CDR3 is given with its conserved first and last residue. The D gene is left open where the match is weak. Clone size is not always given. Where it is, it says once, few, many or a class for expanded clones.

j_call clone_size d_call v_call cdr3_aa cdr3_nt
TRBJ1-2 . . TRBV7-2 CASSSRKDANFYGYTF TGTGCCAGCAGCTCCCGTAAGGACGCCAACTTCTATGGCTACACCTTC
TRBJ2-7 . . TRBV20-1 CSAGDSYEQYF TGCAGTGCGGGCGACTCCTACGAGCAGTACTTC
TRBJ1-2 few . TRBV10-3 CAISEATGNYGYTF TGTGCCATCAGTGAGGCCACAGGGAACTATGGCTACACCTTC
TRBJ2-5 . . TRBV25-1 CASSVGASETQYF TGTGCCAGCAGTGTAGGAGCGTCGGAGACCCAGTACTTC
TRBJ2-3 . . TRBV7-3 CASSLIGGGTDTQYF TGTGCCAGCAGCTTAATCGGGGGCGGTACAGATACGCAGTATTTT
TRBJ2-1 medium-sized TRBD2 TRBV10-3 CAISESGTTNEQFF TGTGCCATCAGTGAGTCCGGGACTACCAATGAGCAGTTCTTC
TRBJ2-1 few . TRBV27 CASSRARTDEQFF TGTGCCAGCAGTCGGGCGCGGACAGACGAGCAGTTCTTC
TRBJ2-1 . . TRBV5-8 CASSHIDWRGDYNEQFF TGTGCCAGCAGCCACATTGATTGGCGGGGAGACTACAATGAGCAGTTCTTC
TRBJ2-5 . . TRBV7-6 CASSLDRQETQYF TGTGCCAGCAGCTTAGACAGACAAGAGACCCAGTACTTC
TRBJ2-2 once . TRBV11-3 CASSLGSDTGELFF TGTGCCAGCAGCTTAGGGAGCGACACCGGGGAGCTGTTTTTT
TRBJ1-5 . . TRBV27 CASSSRGGRSNQPQHF TGTGCCAGCAGTTCCCGTGGAGGGCGGAGCAATCAGCCCCAGCATTTT
TRBJ2-3 . . TRBV19 CASTPQWTHLQGDTQYF TGTGCCAGTACTCCTCAATGGACTCACCTCCAAGGGGATACGCAGTATTTT
TRBJ2-3 few . TRBV4-3 CASSQAGARPDTQYF TGCGCCAGCAGCCAGGCGGGGGCGAGGCCAGATACGCAGTATTTT
TRBJ2-1 many . TRBV7-9 CASSLGHSDQFF TGTGCCAGCAGCTTAGGGCATTCGGACCAGTTCTTC
TRBJ2-7 . . TRBV7-2 CASSLAGPTYEQYF TGTGCCAGCAGCTTAGCGGGGCCGACCTACGAGCAGTACTTC
TRBJ2-3 . . TRBV3-1/TRBV3-2 CASSQDGGRGSNTQYF TGTGCCAGCAGCCAAGACGGAGGGAGGGGGAGTAATACGCAGTATTTT
TRBJ1-6 few . TRBV18 CASSPGGVSPLHF TGTGCCAGCTCACCAGGGGGGGTCTCACCCCTCCACTTT
TRBJ1-5 . . TRBV15 CATSRAGINQPQHF TGTGCCACCAGCAGAGCCGGGATCAATCAGCCCCAGCATTTT
TRBJ2-3 . . TRBV2 CASSHLDSTDTQYF TGTGCCAGCAGTCACCTCGACAGCACAGATACGCAGTATTTT
TRBJ2-1 . . TRBV7-3 CASSLGERNEQFF TGTGCCAGCAGCTTGGGGGAACGGAATGAGCAGTTCTTC
TRBJ1-3 once . TRBV30 CAWAAGAGNTIYF TGTGCCTGGGCGGCTGGTGCGGGAAACACCATATATTTT
TRBJ2-7 . TRBD2 TRBV4-1 CASSQDVTGGEQYF TGCGCCAGCAGCCAAGACGTAACGGGGGGCGAGCAGTACTTC
TRBJ2-7 medium-sized TRBD2 TRBV18 CASSPEGGRAYEQYF TGTGCCAGCTCACCGGAGGGAGGGAGGGCCTACGAGCAGTACTTC
TRBJ2-5 once TRBD2 TRBV20-1 CSASGGVETQYF TGCAGTGCTAGTGGGGGGGTGGAGACCCAGTACTTC
TRBJ2-2 . TRBD1 TRBV25-1 CASSLTGLTGELFF TGTGCCAGCAGTCTGACAGGGCTCACCGGGGAGCTGTTTTTT
TRBJ1-2 . TRBD1 TRBV6-5 CASSRTGESFYGYTF TGTGCCAGCAGTCGGACAGGGGAATCTTTTTATGGCTACACCTTC
TRBJ2-3 . . TRBV6-5 CASSRPPRNTQYF TGTGCCAGCAGTCGCCCCCCTAGGAATACGCAGTATTTT
TRBJ2-5 large TRBD1 TRBV9 CASSNRDRGLETQYF TGTGCCAGCAGCAACCGGGACAGGGGGCTGGAGACCCAGTACTTC
TRBJ2-3 . . TRBV19 CASSIDRGATPAQYF TGTGCCAGTAGTATAGATCGGGGGGCGACCCCGGCGCAGTATTTT
TRBJ2-7 medium-sized TRBD1 TRBV6-6 CASSWDRIYEQYF TGTGCCAGCAGTTGGGACAGGATATACGAGCAGTACTTC
TRBJ1-4 medium-sized TRBD1 TRBV7-9 CASSSPGQGNEKLFF TGTGCCAGCAGCTCTCCGGGACAGGGGAATGAAAAACTGTTTTTT
TRBJ1-2 once . TRBV4-1 CASSSTGPFYGYTF TGCGCCAGCAGCTCCACGGGGCCTTTCTATGGCTACACCTTC
TRBJ2-2 . . TRBV15 CATSRGDPTGELFF TGTGCCACCAGCAGAGGGGACCCCACCGGGGAGCTGTTTTTT
TRBJ1-6 few TRBD1 TRBV7-9 CASSPTGYNSPLHF TGTGCCAGCAGCCCGACAGGGTATAATTCACCCCTCCACTTT
TRBJ2-5 . . TRBV11-1 CASSFVNAETQYF TGTGCCAGCAGCTTTGTTAACGCCGAGACCCAGTACTTC
TRBJ1-1 . . TRBV7-3 CASSLNGKAPEAFF TGTGCCAGCAGCTTAAACGGGAAAGCCCCCGAAGCTTTCTTT
TRBJ2-2 . . TRBV27 CVSRRFAGTPTGVIGELFF TGTGTCAGCAGGAGATTCGCCGGGACTCCCACTGGGGTTATCGGGGAGCTGTTTTTT
TRBJ2-5 . . TRBV5-1 CASSFRGETQYF TGCGCCAGCAGCTTTAGAGGGGAGACCCAGTACTTC
TRBJ2-5 . . TRBV5-4 CASSFHDRAGLRETQYF TGTGCCAGCAGCTTCCACGACCGGGCAGGGCTAAGAGAGACCCAGTACTTC
TRBJ1-1 . . TRBV27 CASAQGTEAFF TGTGCCAGCGCACAGGGTACTGAAGCTTTCTTT
TRBJ2-1 . . TRBV7-9 CASSGAGPNTDEQFF TGTGCCAGCAGTGGGGCGGGACCCAACACCGATGAGCAGTTCTTC
TRBJ1-5 . . TRBV10-3 CATRDGNWPQHF TGTGCCACGAGGGACGGCAACTGGCCCCAGCATTTT
TRBJ1-1 . TRBD1 TRBV5-4 CASSLGSSGGNTEAFF TGTGCCAGCAGCTTGGGTAGTTCAGGGGGGAACACTGAAGCTTTCTTT
TRBJ2-7 . TRBD2 TRBV5-1 CASSLGAGGQYEQYF TGCGCCAGCAGCTTGGGAGCGGGGGGGCAGTACGAGCAGTACTTC